This is a list of T cell receptor beta chains from one sample in a study of T cell repertoires in cytomegalovirus infection. TCRdb reprocessed the reads with MiXCR, giving one entry per CDR3 protein. Among under 200,000 distinct CDR3 sequences listed, about a tenth were seen once. The sequencing input was PBMCs. These receptors were collected from a human donor in good health (CMV status not recorded). Some clones in this sample may be carry-over from other donors' samples. The CDR3 runs from the conserved cysteine through the conserved F or W. D genes are given only for firm matches. Rows give clone size only sometimes, using once, few, many, or a class for an expanded clone.

J gene: TRBJ2-1
D gene: -
V gene: TRBV14
clone size: -
CDR3 DNA: TGTGCCAGCAGCCCGGCTCTTTTCTCCTACAATGAGCAGTTCTTC
CDR3 protein: CASSPALFSYNEQFF

J gene: TRBJ2-5
D gene: -
V gene: TRBV2
clone size: many
CDR3 DNA: TGTGCCAGCAGTGAAGACTCCGGGAGATTGGAGACCCAGTACTTC
CDR3 protein: CASSEDSGRLETQYF

J gene: TRBJ1-2
D gene: -
V gene: TRBV11-2
clone size: many
CDR3 DNA: TGTGCCAGCAGCCCCCGGACAGATTCCTATGGCTACACCTTC
CDR3 protein: CASSPRTDSYGYTF

J gene: TRBJ2-1
D gene: TRBD2
V gene: TRBV20-1
clone size: -
CDR3 DNA: TGCAGTGCTGAAGCGGGAGTAGGCAATGAGCAGTTCTTC
CDR3 protein: CSAEAGVGNEQFF

J gene: TRBJ2-3
D gene: TRBD2
V gene: TRBV6-2/TRBV6-3
clone size: few
CDR3 DNA: TGTGCCAGCAGTTTAACGGCGGGAGGTACAGATACGCAGTATTTT
CDR3 protein: CASSLTAGGTDTQYF

J gene: TRBJ1-6
D gene: -
V gene: TRBV20-1
clone size: -
CDR3 DNA: TGCAGTGCCCTCTCTGGGGGATCACCCCTCCACTTT
CDR3 protein: CSALSGGSPLHF

J gene: TRBJ1-4
D gene: -
V gene: TRBV7-8
clone size: many
CDR3 DNA: TGTGCCAGCAGCTTAGCCCCATTGCAGGGAGCAACTAATGAAAAACTGTTTTTT
CDR3 protein: CASSLAPLQGATNEKLFF

J gene: TRBJ2-7
D gene: -
V gene: TRBV19
clone size: -
CDR3 DNA: TGTGCCAGTAACCCGGGCCGGGAGCAGTACTTC
CDR3 protein: CASNPGREQYF

J gene: TRBJ2-1
D gene: TRBD2
V gene: TRBV7-3
clone size: few
CDR3 DNA: TGTGCCAGCAGCCCTACCCCGACTAGCCCCAATGAGCAGTTCTTC
CDR3 protein: CASSPTPTSPNEQFF

J gene: TRBJ2-3
D gene: -
V gene: TRBV15
clone size: few
CDR3 DNA: TGTGCCACCAGCAGAGGTCCGGGTTCCTCACGAGATACGCAGTATTTT
CDR3 protein: CATSRGPGSSRDTQYF

J gene: TRBJ2-2
D gene: -
V gene: TRBV7-3
clone size: many
CDR3 DNA: TGTGCCAGCAGCTTAATGTCGGGGGCCGGGGAGCTGTTTTTT
CDR3 protein: CASSLMSGAGELFF

J gene: TRBJ2-1
D gene: -
V gene: TRBV25-1
clone size: few
CDR3 DNA: TGTGCCAGCAGTGATCAGCGAAATGAGCAGTTCTTC
CDR3 protein: CASSDQRNEQFF

J gene: TRBJ1-2
D gene: -
V gene: TRBV28
clone size: -
CDR3 DNA: TGTGCCAGCACTCCCCCGCAGCCCCCGTATGGCTACACCTTC
CDR3 protein: CASTPPQPPYGYTF

J gene: TRBJ2-1
D gene: -
V gene: TRBV20-1
clone size: many
CDR3 DNA: TGCAGTGCTAGCGGGGCATATGAGCAGTTCTTC
CDR3 protein: CSASGAYEQFF

J gene: TRBJ2-1
D gene: TRBD2
V gene: TRBV29-1
clone size: many
CDR3 DNA: TGCAGCGTGGGACTAGCGGGAGGTTATGAGCAGTTCTTC
CDR3 protein: CSVGLAGGYEQFF

J gene: TRBJ2-3
D gene: TRBD1
V gene: TRBV4-3
clone size: many
CDR3 DNA: TGCGCCAGCAGCCAGTACACAGGGGGCAGGAGAGATACGCAGTATTTT
CDR3 protein: CASSQYTGGRRDTQYF

J gene: TRBJ2-1
D gene: -
V gene: TRBV27
clone size: few
CDR3 DNA: TGTGCCAGCAGTTTCTCCCCAGGGGAGGACAATGAGCAGTTCTTC
CDR3 protein: CASSFSPGEDNEQFF

J gene: TRBJ1-6
D gene: TRBD1
V gene: TRBV7-2
clone size: -
CDR3 DNA: TGTGCCAGCAGCTTAGGGCAGGGGGCTTTCAATTCACCCCTCCACTTT
CDR3 protein: CASSLGQGAFNSPLHF

J gene: TRBJ2-7
D gene: -
V gene: TRBV7-9
clone size: many
CDR3 DNA: TGTGCCAGCAGCCGAGACTGGGAGCAGTACTTC
CDR3 protein: CASSRDWEQYF

J gene: TRBJ1-1
D gene: TRBD1
V gene: TRBV7-2
clone size: many
CDR3 DNA: TGTGCCAGCAGCGACCGACACAGGGGGAACACTGAAGCTTTCTTT
CDR3 protein: CASSDRHRGNTEAFF

J gene: TRBJ2-5
D gene: TRBD2
V gene: TRBV5-4
clone size: few
CDR3 DNA: TGTGCCAGCAGCTCGGGGGGGAGGGGGGTTGGAGAGACCCAGTACTTC
CDR3 protein: CASSSGGRGVGETQYF

J gene: TRBJ1-1
D gene: -
V gene: TRBV28
clone size: few
CDR3 DNA: TGTGCCAGCAGGGAATGGGGTTCAAGGAAAACTGAAGCTTTCTTT
CDR3 protein: CASREWGSRKTEAFF

J gene: TRBJ2-1
D gene: TRBD2
V gene: TRBV20-1
clone size: many
CDR3 DNA: TGCAGTGCTAGACCCTTTAGCGGGGTACGAAATGAGCAGTTCTTC
CDR3 protein: CSARPFSGVRNEQFF

J gene: TRBJ2-7
D gene: TRBD1
V gene: TRBV7-2
clone size: many
CDR3 DNA: TGTGCCAGCAGCCCAACAGGGGGCGCAGTACCCTACGAGCAGTACTTC
CDR3 protein: CASSPTGGAVPYEQYF

J gene: TRBJ2-1
D gene: TRBD1
V gene: TRBV4-3
clone size: many
CDR3 DNA: TGCGCCAGCAGCCAAGATTGGGGACAGGGGAATGAGCAGTTCTTC
CDR3 protein: CASSQDWGQGNEQFF

J gene: TRBJ2-7
D gene: -
V gene: TRBV7-2
clone size: many
CDR3 DNA: TGTGCCAGCAGCCCGCGGGGGGGGGGGACAGGTGGCTCCTACGAGCAGTACTTC
CDR3 protein: CASSPRGGGTGGSYEQYF

J gene: TRBJ2-3
D gene: -
V gene: TRBV6-1
clone size: many
CDR3 DNA: TGTGCATCGGAGGACGCCTCGGATACGCAGTATTTT
CDR3 protein: CASEDASDTQYF

J gene: TRBJ2-1
D gene: TRBD2
V gene: TRBV20-1
clone size: many
CDR3 DNA: TGCAGTGCGAGGACTAGCGGCGGATACAATGAGCAGTTCTTC
CDR3 protein: CSARTSGGYNEQFF

J gene: TRBJ2-5
D gene: -
V gene: TRBV29-1
clone size: -
CDR3 DNA: TGCAGCGTTGAATATAGGGGAGAGACCCAGTACTTC
CDR3 protein: CSVEYRGETQYF